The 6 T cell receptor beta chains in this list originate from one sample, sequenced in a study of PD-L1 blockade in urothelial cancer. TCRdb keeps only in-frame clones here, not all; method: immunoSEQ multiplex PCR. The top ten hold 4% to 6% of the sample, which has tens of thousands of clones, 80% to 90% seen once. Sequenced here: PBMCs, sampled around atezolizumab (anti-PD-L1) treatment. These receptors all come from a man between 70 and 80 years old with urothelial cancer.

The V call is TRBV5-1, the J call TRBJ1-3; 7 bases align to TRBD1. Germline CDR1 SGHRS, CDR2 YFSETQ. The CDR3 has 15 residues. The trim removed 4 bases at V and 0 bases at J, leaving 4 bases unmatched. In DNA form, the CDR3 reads TGCGCCAGCAGCGCGGGACAGCGCTCTGGAAACACCATATATTTT. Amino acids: CASSAGQRSGNTIYF.

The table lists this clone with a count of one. This CDR3 reads CASSLSSGMNTGELFF. CDR3 bases: TGTGCCAGCAGCTTATCTAGCGGGATGAACACCGGGGAGCTGTTTTTT. The chain recombines TRBV5-5 with TRBJ2-2; 9 bases match TRBD2. V trimming: 2 bases; J trimming: 1 base; junction bases outside the gene matches: 3. Looked up from germline, CDR1 is SGHKS and CDR2 is YYEKEE (reference sequence). CDR3 length: 16 amino acids.

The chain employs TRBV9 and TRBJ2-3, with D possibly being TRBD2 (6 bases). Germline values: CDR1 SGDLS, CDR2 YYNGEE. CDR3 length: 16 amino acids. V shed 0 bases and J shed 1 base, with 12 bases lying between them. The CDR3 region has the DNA TGTGCCAGCAGCGTAGTCGGGAGTCCGCGCACAGATACGCAGTATTTT. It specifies CASSVVGSPRTDTQYF.

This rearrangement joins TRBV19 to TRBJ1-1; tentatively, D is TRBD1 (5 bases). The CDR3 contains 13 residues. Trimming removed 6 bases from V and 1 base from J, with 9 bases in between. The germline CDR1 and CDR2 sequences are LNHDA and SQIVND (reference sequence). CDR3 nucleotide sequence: TGTGCCAGTAGACTGACAGCGAACACTGAAGCTTTCTTT. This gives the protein CASRLTANTEAFF.

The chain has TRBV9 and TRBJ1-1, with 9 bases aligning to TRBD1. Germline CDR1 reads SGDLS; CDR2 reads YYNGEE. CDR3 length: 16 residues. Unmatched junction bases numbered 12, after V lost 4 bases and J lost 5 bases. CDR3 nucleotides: TGTGCCAGCAGCCCCCGACAGGGGGGGGGAGTAACTGAAGCTTTCTTT. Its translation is CASSPRQGGGVTEAFF.

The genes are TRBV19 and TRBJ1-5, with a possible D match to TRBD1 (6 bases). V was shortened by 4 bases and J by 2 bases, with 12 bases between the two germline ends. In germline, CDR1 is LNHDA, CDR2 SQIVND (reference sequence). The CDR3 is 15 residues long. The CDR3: CASSRTGQGNQPQHF. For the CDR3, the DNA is TGTGCCAGTAGTAGAACGGGACAAGGCAATCAGCCCCAGCATTTT. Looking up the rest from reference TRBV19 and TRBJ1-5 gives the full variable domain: DGGITQSPKYLFRKEGQNVTLSCEQNLNHDAMYWYRQDPGQGLRLIYYSQIVNDFQKGDIAEGYSVSREKKESFPLTVTSAQKNPTAFYLCASSRTGQGNQPQHFGDGTRLSIL.